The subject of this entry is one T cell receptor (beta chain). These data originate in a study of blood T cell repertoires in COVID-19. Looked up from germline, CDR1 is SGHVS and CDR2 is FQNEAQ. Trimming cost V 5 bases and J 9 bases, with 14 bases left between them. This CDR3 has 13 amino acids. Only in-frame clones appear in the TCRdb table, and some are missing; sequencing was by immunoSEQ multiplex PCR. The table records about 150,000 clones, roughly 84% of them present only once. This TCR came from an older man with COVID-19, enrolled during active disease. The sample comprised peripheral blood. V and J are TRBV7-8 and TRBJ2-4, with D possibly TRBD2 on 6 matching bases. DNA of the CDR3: TGTGCCAGCAGCATGGGGACTTTGGGCATTCAGTACTTC. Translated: CASSMGTLGIQYF.